Following are 2 T cell receptor beta chains from one sample sequenced in a study of Graves' ophthalmopathy and Graves' hyperthyroidism. CDR3 regions of TCR beta were amplified from RNA transcripts. Second-round multiplex PCR came after a first-round RT-PCR that employed HTBI primers. Each CDR3 protein gets one entry after TCRdb re-called the multiplex PCR reads with MiXCR. The sample has approximately 700,000 distinct CDR3 sequences, more than 40% seen once. Sequenced input: peripheral blood. These receptors all come from an adult man with Graves' ophthalmopathy.

With respect to this clonotype: This may arise from a read error, as a much more abundant clone is one base away. The rearrangement links TRBV12-3 or TRBV12-4 to TRBJ1-2, with no clear D. The CDR3 spans 15 residues. Deletions cut 5 bases from V and 2 bases from J, with 15 bases between. The CDR3 DNA reads TGTGCCAGCAGTCCAAGTTTTGCGGGCAACTATGGCTACACCTTC. Amino acid sequence: CASSPSFAGNYGYTF.

With respect to this clonotype: This may come from a read error, since a much larger clone is one base off. The CDR3 DNA is TGTACCAGTAGTGCCGGGAGCTTATACGAGCAGTACTTC. Translation: CTSSAGSLYEQYF. The chain has TRBV19 and TRBJ2-7, with D maybe TRBD2 (6 bases). This CDR3 contains 13 residues. The V gene's germline CDR1 is LNHDA and CDR2 SQIVND (reference sequence).